Shown below are 20 T cell receptor beta chains from a single sample sequenced in a study of blood T cells in healthy people across ages. PCR was performed a second time for roughly 7 to 11 cycles using a sample-barcoded 5' primer and a J-beta primer mix. TCRdb passed the 5' RACE reads through MiXCR, listing each CDR3 protein once. This table has roughly 900,000 distinct CDR3 sequences, 29% appearing once. Sequencing used blood. These receptors came from an elderly woman in good health.

The J gene is TRBJ1-6, the V gene TRBV2, with D perhaps TRBD1 (5 bases). Per the germline V gene, CDR1 is SNHLY and CDR2 is FYNNEI. The CDR3 consists of 15 residues. V dropped 8 bases and J dropped 9 bases, with 20 bases sitting between them. The CDR3 sequence is CASLLGTGAGSPLHF. CDR3 DNA sequence: TGTGCCAGCCTTTTGGGGACGGGAGCAGGTTCACCCCTCCACTTT. Full variable domain (outside the CDR3, taken from reference TRBV2 and TRBJ1-6): EPEVTQTPSHQVTQMGQEVILRCVPISNHLYFYWYRQILGQKVEFLVSFYNNEISEKSEIFDDQFSVERPDGSNFTLKIRSTKLEDSAMYFCASLLGTGAGSPLHFGNGTRLTVT.

The rearrangement links TRBV15 to TRBJ2-1; the D call may be TRBD1 or TRBD2 (5 bases each). This CDR3 comprises 15 residues. V lost 0 bases and J lost 5, with 11 bases in between. Germline CDR1 LNHNV, CDR2 YYDKDF (reference sequence). CDR3 sequence reads: CATSREGRGDNEQFF. Here the CDR3 DNA reads TGTGCCACCAGCAGAGAGGGACGGGGAGACAATGAGCAGTTCTTC.

Comments on this clonotype: This may come from a read error, since a much larger clone is one base off. V and J are TRBV18 and TRBJ2-1, with 7 bases that match TRBD2. The CDR3 extends over 14 amino acids. Germline CDR1 and CDR2: KGHSH and LQKENI. The CDR3 loop reads CASSWTRDHNGQFF. CDR3 in DNA: TGTGCCAGCTCGTGGACTAGAGACCACAATGGGCAGTTCTTC.

The sample holds a few counts of this clonotype. This chain uses TRBV10-2 with TRBJ2-3; weak D call: TRBD2 (6 bases). Looked up from germline, CDR1 is WSHSY and CDR2 is SAAADI. The CDR3 is made up of 14 amino acids. Trimming pared 3 bases from V and 3 bases from J, leaving 10 bases between. The CDR3 nucleotides read TGCGCCAGCAGTGAAGTCGCGGGGACAGATACGCAGTATTTT. Its translation is CASSEVAGTDTQYF.

At least ten counts were recorded for this clonotype. The chain couples TRBV2 to TRBJ1-5; 9 bases match TRBD1. CDR1 is SNHLY and CDR2 is FYNNEI in the germline V gene. V was pared by 6 bases and J by 2 bases, with 5 bases of the junction left unmatched. This CDR3 has 15 amino acids. The CDR3 coding sequence is TGTGCCAGCAGCGAACAGGGGGCCGGCAATCAGCCCCAGCATTTT. It codes for CASSEQGAGNQPQHF. The entire variable domain, with the rest obtained from reference TRBV2 and TRBJ1-5, is as follows: EPEVTQTPSHQVTQMGQEVILRCVPISNHLYFYWYRQILGQKVEFLVSFYNNEISEKSEIFDDQFSVERPDGSNFTLKIRSTKLEDSAMYFCASSEQGAGNQPQHFGDGTRLSIL.

This clonotype was found many times. V and J are TRBV12-3 or TRBV12-4 and TRBJ2-1; 9 bases match TRBD1. After removal of 2 bases from V and 10 bases from J, the junction contained 6 bases not matched to a gene. This CDR3 has 14 residues. The DNA for the CDR3 is TGTGCCAGCAGTTTATTGGACAGGGGTAGCGAGCAGTTCTTC. Translating gives CASSLLDRGSEQFF.

The rearrangement joins TRBV7-2 to TRBJ1-1; D not resolved. The CDR3 covers 15 residues. V lost 1 base and J 10 bases, leaving 19 bases between the germline ends. Germline CDR1 is SGHTA and CDR2 is FQGNSA. CDR3 protein: CASSLEARLPIGAFF. In DNA form, the CDR3 reads TGTGCCAGCAGCTTAGAGGCCCGCCTACCAATTGGAGCTTTCTTT.

Notes on this clonotype: The conserved closing phenylalanine or tryptophan is absent in this CDR3, likely reflecting a read error. The limits of the CDR3 on the DNA are not certain, so only TCRdb's listed CDR3 is given. The V gene is TRBV7-2, the J gene TRBJ2-1. The CDR3 region is 14 residues in length, termini included. Germline CDR1 SGHTA, CDR2 FQGNSA. Here the CDR3 reads CASSLAGIGYTFGS.

V gene TRBV6-5 combines with J gene TRBJ1-1; 7 positions agree with TRBD1. The CDR3 totals 14 residues. Looked up from germline, CDR1 is MNHEY and CDR2 is SVGAGI. The V and J ends lost 6 bases and 3 bases, in that order; junction bases with no gene match: 7. As DNA, the CDR3 is TGTGCCAGCAGACGGACAGGCGGGGACACTGAAGCTTTCTTT. Its translation: CASRRTGGDTEAFF.

This clonotype has ten or more counts. The rearrangement links TRBV7-2 to TRBJ1-1; D ambiguous. The CDR3 is made up of 14 amino acids. Germline lookup yields CDR1 SGHTA and CDR2 FQGNSA. V lost 5 bases and J 7 bases, leaving 17 bases between the germline ends. The DNA for the CDR3 is TGTGCCAGCAGCCCCGGCGGCACCCGGGGTGAAGCTTTCTTT. This encodes CASSPGGTRGEAFF.

The chain uses TRBV21-1 and TRBJ2-6; the table's TRBD1 call for D was not verified on the DNA. TRBV21-1 is labeled a pseudogene. CDR3 length: 24 amino acids. This CDR3 reads CASSNYSPPGQGFFSLAGANVLTF. For the CDR3, the DNA is TGTGCCAGCAGCAATTACTCCCCACCGGGACAGGGGTTTTTTAGTCTGGCTGGGGCCAACGTCCTGACTTTC.

This clonotype has a count of ten or more. The chain links TRBV20-1 to TRBJ2-5; 10 nucleotides agree with TRBD1. The germline gives CDR1 DFQATT, CDR2 SNEGSKA (reference sequence). V shed 6 bases, J shed 7 bases, and the junction held 14 bases outside the gene matches. There are 15 residues in the CDR3. CDR3 bases: TGCAGTGCCGTGGTTTCGGGACAGGGGTTCGGGACCCAGTACTTC. Amino acids: CSAVVSGQGFGTQYF.

This clonotype was detected many times. J is TRBJ2-1 and V is TRBV4-1; TRBD2 is a possible D gene (5 bases). Germline V gene sequence: CDR1 MGHRA, CDR2 YSYEKL. This CDR3 region has 13 residues. V was trimmed by 4 bases and J by 10 bases, leaving 14 bases between them. The CDR3 nucleotides are TGCGCCAGCAGCCTTACGGGGTTCGGAGAGCAGTTCTTC. Its protein is CASSLTGFGEQFF.

There are many counts of this clonotype. V gene TRBV14 combines with J gene TRBJ2-3; perhaps TRBD1 as D (6 bases). In germline, CDR1 is SGHDN, CDR2 FVKESK. There are 18 residues in the CDR3. V lost 0 bases to trimming and J lost 5 bases, with 21 bases between them. CDR3 sequence (DNA): TGTGCCAGCAGCCAAGATCTTCAGGGGCGCCCTTACTTAGATACGCAGTATTTT. It is translated as CASSQDLQGRPYLDTQYF.

The rearrangement joins TRBV11-2 to TRBJ2-1, with TRBD2 matching over 8 bases. Germline V lookup: CDR1 SGHAT, CDR2 FQNNGV. This CDR3 is 13 amino acids long. The junction had 11 bases not matched to a gene; V was cut back by 6 bases and J by 13 bases. The CDR3 nucleotides are TGTGCCAGCAGTCCCCGGCGGGGGGAGACCCAGTTCTTC. It yields the protein CASSPRRGETQFF. The variable domain in full, completed from reference TRBV11-2 and TRBJ2-1, reads EAGVAQSPRYKIIEKRQSVAFWCNPISGHATLYWYQQILGQGPKLLIQFQNNGVVDDSQLPKDRFSAERLKGVDSTLKIQPAKLEDSAVYLCASSPRRGETQFFGPGTRLTVL.

This clonotype was counted at least ten times. V and J are TRBV12-3 or TRBV12-4 and TRBJ2-3, with TRBD2 matching over 9 bases. This CDR3 has 13 amino acids. V lost 3 bases and J lost 6; bases outside the gene matches: 1. The CDR3 loop reads CASSFAGGDTQYF. The CDR3 bases are TGTGCCAGCAGTTTTGCGGGGGGGGATACGCAGTATTTT.

This clonotype was counted at least ten times. The chain recombines TRBV20-1 with TRBJ1-2; TRBD1 is a possible D gene (5 bases). Trimming stripped 1 base from V and 4 bases from J, with 10 bases between. The CDR3 consists of 13 residues. The germline V gene has CDR1 DFQATT and CDR2 SNEGSKA (reference sequence). For the CDR3, the DNA is TGCAGTGCTAGAGTAGGAGGGACCTATGGCTACACCTTC. It yields the protein CSARVGGTYGYTF.

The table lists this clonotype with many counts. The chain couples TRBV20-1 to TRBJ2-3, with D hard to call. The length of the CDR3 is 15 residues. The germline V gene has CDR1 DFQATT and CDR2 SNEGSKA (reference sequence). The ends were cut back, 0 bases at V and 0 bases at J, with 10 bases in the middle. CDR3 amino acids: CSARDLTQSTDTQYF. The DNA of the CDR3 is TGCAGTGCTAGAGATCTCACTCAGAGCACAGATACGCAGTATTTT.

Many counts were recorded for this clonotype. The rearrangement uses TRBV10-2 and TRBJ2-6; D possibly matches TRBD1 or TRBD2 (5 bases each). Germline-derived CDR1 and CDR2 are WSHSY and SAAADI. The V gene lost 2 bases and the J gene lost 6 bases, with 17 bases spanning the gap. The CDR3 is 17 amino acids. The CDR3 nucleotides are TGCGCCAGCAGTGAGGGGACGGGGCCCTACTTGGCCAACGTCCTGACTTTC. Translating it yields CASSEGTGPYLANVLTF.

This clonotype was seen only a few times. CDR3 region: CASSSPPRGASGNEQFF. The CDR3, as DNA: TGTGCCAGCAGCTCCCCCCCGCGGGGGGCGTCTGGGAATGAGCAGTTCTTC. This chain joins TRBV11-2 and TRBJ2-1; 8 bases match TRBD2. Germline V gene lookup returns CDR1 SGHAT and CDR2 FQNNGV. The CDR3 length is 17 residues. The trim removed 4 bases at V and 7 bases at J, leaving 15 bases unmatched.